This T cell receptor beta chain is from a study of neurological immune-mediated disorders. The germline gives CDR1 KGHSH, CDR2 LQKENI. The CDR3 totals 14 residues. V lost 3 bases to trimming and J lost 5 bases, with 13 bases between them. In TCRdb, the 5' RACE reads were re-called with MiXCR into one record per CDR3 protein. The sample includes under 90,000 distinct CDR3 sequences, 3% to 4% of them seen just once. The clonotype originates from a woman between 50 and 59 years old with multiple sclerosis. The chain joins TRBV18 to TRBJ1-1, with a weak D call TRBD1 (5 bases). Sequenced sample: PBMCs. The DNA of the CDR3 is TGTGCCAGCTCACCCGTGACAGTCTATACTGAAGCTTTCTTT. It yields the protein CASSPVTVYTEAFF.